Presented here are 7 T cell receptor beta chains from one specimen sequenced in a study of blood T cell repertoires in COVID-19. The assay was immunoSEQ multiplex PCR, and TCRdb's table has in-frame clones only and misses some. The sample carries approximately 150,000 clones, roughly four fifths recorded once. The sequencing input was peripheral blood. These receptors came from a human donor with acute or convalescent COVID-19. The donor label of this sample is uncertain.

This clone has just a few counts. The J gene is TRBJ1-2, the V gene TRBV7-2, with D maybe TRBD1 (5 bases). V was shortened by 6 bases and J by 8 bases, with 22 bases between the two germline ends. In germline, CDR1 is SGHTA, CDR2 FQGNSA. This CDR3 spans 15 amino acids. CDR3 bases: TGTGCCAGCAGTCCACGCACAGGTCACGTGGGGGGCTACACCTTC. Its translation is CASSPRTGHVGGYTF.

The table lists this clone with a count of one. The chain is built from TRBV10-3 and TRBJ2-3, with TRBD2 identical over 14 bases. This CDR3 has 17 amino acids. CDR1 is ENHRY, CDR2 SYGVKD, per germline. The V segment lost 2 bases and the J segment 10 bases; nucleotides outside the gene matches: 11. CDR3 in amino acids: CAISEAGTSGGMIAQYF. DNA of the CDR3: TGTGCCATCAGTGAGGCCGGGACTAGCGGGGGTATGATCGCGCAGTATTTT.

The rearrangement joins TRBV7-3 to TRBJ2-2; 14 nucleotides match TRBD2. CDR1 and CDR2 from the germline V gene are SGHTA and FQGTGA. This CDR3 comprises 16 residues. The V and J ends lost 5 bases and 4 bases, in that order; junction bases with no gene match: 3. CDR3 amino acids: CASSTGLAGGTGELFF. The DNA of the CDR3 is TGTGCCAGCAGCACCGGACTAGCGGGAGGCACCGGGGAGCTGTTTTTT. Using reference TRBV7-3 and TRBJ2-2 for the parts outside the CDR3, the full variable domain is GAGVSQTPSNKVTEKGKYVELRCDPISGHTALYWYRQSLGQGPEFLIYFQGTGAADDSGLPNDRFFAVRPEGSVSTLKIQRTERGDSAVYLCASSTGLAGGTGELFFGEGSRLTVL.

This sequence joins TRBV5-1 and TRBJ2-2; 11 bases are a match to TRBD1. CDR3 size: 15 residues. Germline V gives CDR1 SGHRS, CDR2 YFSETQ. The trim removed 5 bases at V and 5 bases at J, leaving 5 bases unmatched. The DNA for the CDR3 is TGCGCCAGCAGGACTGGGACAGGGGGAACCGGGGAGCTGTTTTTT. Protein: CASRTGTGGTGELFF.

The CDR3 is CASRPAGAGFYGYTF. CDR3 nucleotide sequence: TGTGCCAGCAGACCCGCGGGGGCGGGGTTCTATGGCTACACCTTC. This chain links TRBV3-1 (or the pseudogene TRBV3-2) with TRBJ1-2; D may be TRBD1 (6 bases). The CDR3 loop spans 15 amino acids. CDR1 is LGHDT and CDR2 is YNNKEL in the germline V gene (reference sequence). Trimming took 6 bases from V and 4 from J, leaving 18 bases between them.

V is TRBV7-2 and J is TRBJ2-1; 7 positions agree with TRBD1. Unmatched junction bases numbered 5, after V lost 4 bases and J lost 5 bases. CDR1 is SGHTA and CDR2 is FQGNSA in the germline V gene. CDR3 length equals 14 residues. CDR3 residues: CASSYDRANNEQFF. The CDR3 coding sequence is TGTGCCAGCAGCTACGACAGGGCTAACAATGAGCAGTTCTTC.

This clone showed up just once. This rearrangement joins TRBV5-4 to TRBJ2-6; TRBD2 aligns across 7 bases. The CDR3 loop spans 15 amino acids. Germline CDR1 reads SGHNT; CDR2 reads YYREEE (reference sequence). V was clipped by 5 bases and J by 2 bases; unmatched bases: 4. As DNA, the CDR3 is TGTGCCAGCAGGGCTGCGGGGGCTGGGGCCAACGTCCTGACTTTC. Its protein product is CASRAAGAGANVLTF.